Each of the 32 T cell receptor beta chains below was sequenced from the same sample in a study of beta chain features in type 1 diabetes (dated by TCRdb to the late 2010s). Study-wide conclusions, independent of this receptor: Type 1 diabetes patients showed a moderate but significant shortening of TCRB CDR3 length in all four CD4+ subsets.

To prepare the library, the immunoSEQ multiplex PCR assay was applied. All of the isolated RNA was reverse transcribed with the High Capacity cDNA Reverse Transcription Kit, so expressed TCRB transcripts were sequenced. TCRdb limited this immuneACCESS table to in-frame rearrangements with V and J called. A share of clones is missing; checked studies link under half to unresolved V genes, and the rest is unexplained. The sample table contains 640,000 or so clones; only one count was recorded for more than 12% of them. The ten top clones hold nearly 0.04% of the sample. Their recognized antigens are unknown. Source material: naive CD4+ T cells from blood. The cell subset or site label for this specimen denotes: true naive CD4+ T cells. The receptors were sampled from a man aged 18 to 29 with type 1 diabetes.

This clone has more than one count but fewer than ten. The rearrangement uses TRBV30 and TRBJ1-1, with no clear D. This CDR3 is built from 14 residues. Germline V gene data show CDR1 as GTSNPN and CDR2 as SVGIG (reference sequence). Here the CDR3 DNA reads TGTGCGTCAACCTTGGGCCATTTATCCACTGAAGCTTTCTTT. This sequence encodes CASTLGHLSTEAFF.

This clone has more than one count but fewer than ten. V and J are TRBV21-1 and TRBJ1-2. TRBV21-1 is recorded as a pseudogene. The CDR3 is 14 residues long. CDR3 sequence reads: CASRGTAGSYGYTF. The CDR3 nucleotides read TGTGCCAGCAGGGGGACAGCGGGAAGTTATGGCTACACCTTC.

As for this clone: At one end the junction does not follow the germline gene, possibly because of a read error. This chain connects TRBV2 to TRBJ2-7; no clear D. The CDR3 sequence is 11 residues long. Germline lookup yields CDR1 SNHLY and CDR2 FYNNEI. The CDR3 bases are TGTGCCAGCAGTGTCTCCTTTTTTGCCCCCTTC. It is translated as CASSVSFFAPF.

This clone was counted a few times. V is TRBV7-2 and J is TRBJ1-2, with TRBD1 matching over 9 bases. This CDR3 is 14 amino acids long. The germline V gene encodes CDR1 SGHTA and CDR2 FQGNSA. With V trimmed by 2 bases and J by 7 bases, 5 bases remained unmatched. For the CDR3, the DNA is TGTGCCAGCAGCTTATCGGGACAGGGCCGTGGCTACACCTTC. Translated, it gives CASSLSGQGRGYTF.

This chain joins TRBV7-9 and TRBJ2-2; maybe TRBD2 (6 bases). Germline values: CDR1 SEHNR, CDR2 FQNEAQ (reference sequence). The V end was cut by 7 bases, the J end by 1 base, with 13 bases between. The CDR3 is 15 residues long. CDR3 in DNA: TGTGCCAGCATCCCGGGAGCGGTGAACACCGGGGAGCTGTTTTTT. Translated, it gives CASIPGAVNTGELFF.

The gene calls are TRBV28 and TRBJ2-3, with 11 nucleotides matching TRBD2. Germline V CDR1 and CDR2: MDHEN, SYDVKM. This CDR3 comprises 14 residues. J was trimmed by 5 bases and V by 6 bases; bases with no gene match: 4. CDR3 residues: CASRGTSGGDTQYF. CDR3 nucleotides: TGTGCCAGCAGGGGGACTAGCGGTGGAGATACGCAGTATTTT.

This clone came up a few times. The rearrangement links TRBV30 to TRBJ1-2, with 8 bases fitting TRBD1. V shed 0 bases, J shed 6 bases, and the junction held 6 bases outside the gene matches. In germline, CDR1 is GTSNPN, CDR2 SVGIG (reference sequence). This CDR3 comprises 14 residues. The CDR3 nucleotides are TGTGCCTGGAGTGTACACAGGGGGATAAATGGCTACACCTTC. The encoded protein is CAWSVHRGINGYTF.

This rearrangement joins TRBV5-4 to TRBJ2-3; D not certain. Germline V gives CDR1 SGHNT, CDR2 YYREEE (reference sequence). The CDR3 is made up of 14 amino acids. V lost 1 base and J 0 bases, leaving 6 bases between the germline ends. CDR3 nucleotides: TGTGCCAGCAGCTTGACTTCAAGCACAGATACGCAGTATTTT. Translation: CASSLTSSTDTQYF.

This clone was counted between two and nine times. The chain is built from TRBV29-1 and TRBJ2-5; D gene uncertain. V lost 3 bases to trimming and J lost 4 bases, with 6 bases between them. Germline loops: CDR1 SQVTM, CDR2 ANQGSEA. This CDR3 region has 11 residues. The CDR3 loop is CSVEWGETQYF. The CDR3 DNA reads TGCAGCGTTGAGTGGGGAGAGACCCAGTACTTC.

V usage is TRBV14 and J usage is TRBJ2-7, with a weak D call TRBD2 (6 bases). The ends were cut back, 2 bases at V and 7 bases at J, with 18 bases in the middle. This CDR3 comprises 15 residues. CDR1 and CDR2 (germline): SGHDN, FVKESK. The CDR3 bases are TGTGCCAGCAGCCAATGGCGGGGATTCGTGGGGGAGCAGTACTTC. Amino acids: CASSQWRGFVGEQYF.

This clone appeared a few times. The CDR3 region is CASSNAYEQYF. CDR3 sequence (DNA): TGTGCCAGCAGCAACGCATACGAGCAGTACTTC. This chain joins TRBV7-9 and TRBJ2-7; the D is unclear. Germline V CDR1 and CDR2: SEHNR, FQNEAQ (reference sequence). V was clipped by 5 bases and J by 4 bases, with 6 bases between them. The CDR3 runs 11 residues.

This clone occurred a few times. CDR3 in amino acids: CASSPGGWRAETQYF. In nucleotides, the CDR3 is TGTGCCAGCAGCCCCGGGGGGTGGCGGGCAGAGACCCAGTACTTC. J is TRBJ2-5 and V is TRBV7-2, with 7 bases identical to TRBD2. This CDR3 has 15 amino acids. The junction had 10 bases not matched to a gene; V was cut back by 5 bases and J by 4 bases. CDR1 SGHTA and CDR2 FQGNSA come from the germline V gene.

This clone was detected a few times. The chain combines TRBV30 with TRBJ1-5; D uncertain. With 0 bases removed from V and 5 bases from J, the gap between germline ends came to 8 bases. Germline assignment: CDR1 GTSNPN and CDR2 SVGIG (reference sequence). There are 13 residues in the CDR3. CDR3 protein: CAWSVGQHQPQHF. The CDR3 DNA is TGTGCCTGGAGTGTCGGTCAGCATCAGCCCCAGCATTTT.

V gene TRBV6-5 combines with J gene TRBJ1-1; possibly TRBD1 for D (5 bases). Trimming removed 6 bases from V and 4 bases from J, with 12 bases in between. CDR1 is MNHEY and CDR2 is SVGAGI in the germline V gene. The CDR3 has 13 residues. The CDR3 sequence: CASSPPQGTEAFF. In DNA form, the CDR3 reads TGTGCCAGCAGCCCCCCTCAGGGCACTGAAGCTTTCTTT.

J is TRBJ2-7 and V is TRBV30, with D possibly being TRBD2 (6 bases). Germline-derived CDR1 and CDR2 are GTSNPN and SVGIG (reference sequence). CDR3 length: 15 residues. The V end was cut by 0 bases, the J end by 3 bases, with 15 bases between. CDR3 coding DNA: TGTGCCTGGAGTGTACCCGCGGGAACTGGCTACGAGCAGTACTTC. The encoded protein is CAWSVPAGTGYEQYF. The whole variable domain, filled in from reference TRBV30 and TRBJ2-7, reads SQTIHQWPATLVQPVGSPLSLECTVEGTSNPNLYWYRQAAGRGLQLLFYSVGIGQISSEVPQNLSASRPQDRQFILSSKKLLLSDSGFYLCAWSVPAGTGYEQYFGPGTRLTVT.

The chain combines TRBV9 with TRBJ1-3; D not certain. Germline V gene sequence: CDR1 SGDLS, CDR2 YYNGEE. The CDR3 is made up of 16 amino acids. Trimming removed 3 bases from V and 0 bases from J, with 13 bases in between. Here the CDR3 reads CASSGRGGPSGNTIYF. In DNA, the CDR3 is TGTGCCAGCAGCGGTCGAGGAGGTCCCTCTGGAAACACCATATATTTT.

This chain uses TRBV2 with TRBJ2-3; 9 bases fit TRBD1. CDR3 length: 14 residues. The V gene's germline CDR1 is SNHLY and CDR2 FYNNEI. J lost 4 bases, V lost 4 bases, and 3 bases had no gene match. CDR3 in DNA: TGTGCCAGCAGTGGGGACAGGGTGCCAGATACGCAGTATTTT. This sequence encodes CASSGDRVPDTQYF.

For the CDR3, the DNA is TGTGCCAGCATAACGCGGGGCCTAGCCAAAAACATTCAGTACTTC. This encodes CASITRGLAKNIQYF. The chain is built from TRBV28 and TRBJ2-4; D possibly corresponds to TRBD2 (6 bases). V dropped 7 bases and J dropped 0 bases, with 13 bases sitting between them. The germline V gene encodes CDR1 MDHEN and CDR2 SYDVKM. The CDR3 has 15 residues.

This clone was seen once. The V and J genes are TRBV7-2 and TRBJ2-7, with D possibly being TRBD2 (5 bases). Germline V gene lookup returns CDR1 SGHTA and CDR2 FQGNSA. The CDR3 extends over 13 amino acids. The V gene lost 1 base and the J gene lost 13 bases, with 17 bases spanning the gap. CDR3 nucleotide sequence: TGTGCCAGCAGCTTAGAGGGCCAGAGAGGGAAATACTTC. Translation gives CASSLEGQRGKYF.

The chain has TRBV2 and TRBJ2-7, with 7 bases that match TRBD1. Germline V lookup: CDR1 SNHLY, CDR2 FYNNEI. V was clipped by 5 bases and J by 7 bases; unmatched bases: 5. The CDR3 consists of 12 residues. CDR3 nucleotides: TGTGCCAGCAGTCCAGGGGGTCGAGAGCAGTACTTC. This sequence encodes CASSPGGREQYF. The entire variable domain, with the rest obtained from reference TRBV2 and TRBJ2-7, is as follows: EPEVTQTPSHQVTQMGQEVILRCVPISNHLYFYWYRQILGQKVEFLVSFYNNEISEKSEIFDDQFSVERPDGSNFTLKIRSTKLEDSAMYFCASSPGGREQYFGPGTRLTVT.

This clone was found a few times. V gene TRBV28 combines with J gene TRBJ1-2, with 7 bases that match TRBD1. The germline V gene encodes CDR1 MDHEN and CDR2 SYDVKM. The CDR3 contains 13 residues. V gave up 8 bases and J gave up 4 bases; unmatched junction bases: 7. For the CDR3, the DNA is TGTGCCAGCCGACGGGCAGGGGGCTATGGCTACACCTTC. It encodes CASRRAGGYGYTF.

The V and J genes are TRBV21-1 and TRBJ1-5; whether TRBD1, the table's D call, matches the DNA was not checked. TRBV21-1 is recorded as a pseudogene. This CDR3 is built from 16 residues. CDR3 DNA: TGTGCCAGCAGCAAAGAAGGAACAGATAGCAATCAGCCCCAGCATTTT. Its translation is CASSKEGTDSNQPQHF.

Here the CDR3 DNA reads TGTGCCAGCAGCCGGGACTTTATGAACACCGGGGAGCTGTTTTTT. It encodes CASSRDFMNTGELFF. This chain links TRBV5-6 with TRBJ2-2, with a tentative D call TRBD2 (6 bases). Germline CDR1 SGHDT, CDR2 YYEEEE. The CDR3 runs 15 residues. The germline V and J ends were trimmed by 4 bases and 1 base, with 11 bases remaining between them.

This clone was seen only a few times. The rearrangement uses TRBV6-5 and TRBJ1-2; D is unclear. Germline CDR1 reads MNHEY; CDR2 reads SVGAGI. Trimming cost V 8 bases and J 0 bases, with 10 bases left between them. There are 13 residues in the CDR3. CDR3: CASGVPANYGYTF. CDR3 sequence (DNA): TGTGCCAGCGGAGTGCCGGCTAACTATGGCTACACCTTC.

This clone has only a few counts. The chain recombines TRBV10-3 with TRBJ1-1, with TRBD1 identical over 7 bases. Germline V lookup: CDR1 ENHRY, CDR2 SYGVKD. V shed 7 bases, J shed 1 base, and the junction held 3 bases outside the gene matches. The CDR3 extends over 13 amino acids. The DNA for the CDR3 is TGTGCCATCAACCGACAGGGGAACACTGAAGCTTTCTTT. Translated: CAINRQGNTEAFF.

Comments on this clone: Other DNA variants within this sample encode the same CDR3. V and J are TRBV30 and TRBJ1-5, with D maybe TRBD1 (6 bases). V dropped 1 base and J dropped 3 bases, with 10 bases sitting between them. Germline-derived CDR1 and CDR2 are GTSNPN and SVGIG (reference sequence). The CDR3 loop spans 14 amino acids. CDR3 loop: CAWSEGGSNQPQHF. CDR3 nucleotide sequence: TGTGCCTGGAGTGAAGGGGGTTCCAATCAGCCCCAGCATTTT.

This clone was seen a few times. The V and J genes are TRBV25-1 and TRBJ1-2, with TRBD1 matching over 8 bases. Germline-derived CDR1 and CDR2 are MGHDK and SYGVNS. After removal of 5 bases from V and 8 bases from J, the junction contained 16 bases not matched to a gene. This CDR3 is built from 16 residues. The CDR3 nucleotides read TGTGCCAGCAGTCTGACCCCTAGACAGGGGATAAGGGGCTACACCTTC. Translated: CASSLTPRQGIRGYTF.

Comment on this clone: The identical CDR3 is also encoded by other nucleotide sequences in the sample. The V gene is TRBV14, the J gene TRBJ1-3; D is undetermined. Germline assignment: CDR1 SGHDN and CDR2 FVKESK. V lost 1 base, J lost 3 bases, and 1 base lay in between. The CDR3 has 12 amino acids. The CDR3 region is CASSQGGNTIYF. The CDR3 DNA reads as TGTGCCAGCAGCCAAGGTGGAAACACCATATATTTT.

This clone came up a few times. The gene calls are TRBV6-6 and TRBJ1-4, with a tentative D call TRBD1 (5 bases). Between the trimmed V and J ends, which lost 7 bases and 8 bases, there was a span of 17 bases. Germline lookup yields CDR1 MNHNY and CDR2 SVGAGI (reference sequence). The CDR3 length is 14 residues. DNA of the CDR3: TGTGCCAGCAACTTGGGTCCCCGGGGGGAAAAACTGTTTTTT. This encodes CASNLGPRGEKLFF.

CDR3 sequence (DNA): TGTGCCTGGAGAGAGAACTATGGCTACACCTTC. Translated, it gives CAWRENYGYTF. The rearrangement joins TRBV30 to TRBJ1-2; D unclear. The germline CDR1 and CDR2 sequences are GTSNPN and SVGIG (reference sequence). This CDR3 comprises 11 residues. Trimming removed 3 bases at V and 2 bases at J, with 4 bases between.

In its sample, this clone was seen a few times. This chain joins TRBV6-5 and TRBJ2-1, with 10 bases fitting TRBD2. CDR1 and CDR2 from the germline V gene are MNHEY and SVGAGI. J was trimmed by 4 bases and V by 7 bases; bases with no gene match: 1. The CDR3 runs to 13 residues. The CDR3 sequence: CASKLAGYNEQFF. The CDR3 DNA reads TGTGCCAGCAAACTAGCGGGGTACAATGAGCAGTTCTTC.

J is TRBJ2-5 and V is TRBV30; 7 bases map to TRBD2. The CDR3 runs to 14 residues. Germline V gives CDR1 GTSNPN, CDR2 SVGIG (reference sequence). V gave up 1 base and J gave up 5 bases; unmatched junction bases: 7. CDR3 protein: CAWSAAGPEETQYF. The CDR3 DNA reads TGTGCCTGGAGTGCAGCGGGACCAGAGGAGACCCAGTACTTC.